This T cell receptor beta chain stems from a study of T cell changes during pregnancy in multiple sclerosis. Assay: immunoSEQ multiplex PCR; the TCRdb copy retains only in-frame clones and omits some. The sample shows about 93,000 clones, about 92% of them seen only once. Germline assignment: CDR1 SGDLS and CDR2 YYNGEE. The CDR3 is 14 amino acids. V was trimmed by 3 bases and J by 6 bases, leaving 15 bases between them. The gene calls are TRBV9 and TRBJ1-1; no definite D call. This clonotype was sampled from a female donor with multiple sclerosis, enrolled in a pregnancy study. Specimen: peripheral blood, collected after pregnancy. Written as DNA, the CDR3 is TGTGCCAGCAGCGCCGAGGGCGGGGTCGCTGAAGCTTTCTTT. This gives the protein CASSAEGGVAEAFF.